The 7 T cell receptor beta chains given below trace back to one sample, sequenced in a study of CD8+ T cells in alopecia areata. RNA, once extracted, was reverse transcribed into cDNA for use as the sequencing template. The assay was immunoSEQ multiplex PCR, and TCRdb's table has in-frame clones only and misses some. This sample yields fewer than 150,000 clones, of which roughly four fifths are seen a single time; around a quarter belongs to the top ten. Sample treatment: oral pan-JAK inhibitor, 5-10 mg twice daily. This specimen consisted of CD8+ T cells sorted from blood, obtained at week 4, from a patient treated with tofacitinib. All receptors come from a human donor with alopecia areata.

This clone showed up just a few times. The chain uses TRBV5-1 and TRBJ1-1; D is uncertain. The CDR3 has 14 residues. The germline V and J ends were trimmed by 1 base and 4 bases, with 11 bases remaining between them. The germline gives CDR1 SGHRS, CDR2 YFSETQ. The CDR3 region is CASSLNAAGTEAFF. The CDR3 region has the DNA TGCGCCAGCAGCTTGAATGCCGCCGGCACTGAAGCTTTCTTT.

CDR3 nucleotides: TGCGCCAGCAGCCAAGGAGTGGGGGAGACCCAGTACTTC. Protein: CASSQGVGETQYF. The chain combines TRBV4-3 with TRBJ2-5; D call uncertain. Germline CDR1 reads LGHNA; CDR2 reads YSLEER. V gave up 1 base and J gave up 5 bases, with 8 bases separating them. The CDR3 spans 13 residues.

Here the CDR3 DNA reads TGTGCCAGCAGGGGAACAGGGTTCAGGTCCTACGAGCAGTACTTC. Translating it yields CASRGTGFRSYEQYF. The J gene is TRBJ2-7, the V gene TRBV21-1; whether TRBD1, the table's D call, matches the DNA was not checked. TRBV21-1 is assigned pseudogene status. The CDR3 contains 15 residues.

The chain is built from TRBV4-1 and TRBJ2-7, with unresolved D. V was pared by 4 bases and J by 3 bases, with 13 bases between. The germline gives CDR1 MGHRA, CDR2 YSYEKL. CDR3 length: 14 residues. The CDR3 loop is CASSLGQSNYEQYF. Written as DNA, the CDR3 is TGCGCCAGCAGCCTAGGGCAGTCCAACTACGAGCAGTACTTC.

This chain connects TRBV5-1 to TRBJ2-2, with 8 positions matching TRBD1. Trimming removed 0 bases from V and 2 bases from J; junction bases left unmatched: 3. This CDR3 region has 16 residues. CDR1 is SGHRS and CDR2 is YFSETQ in the germline V gene. The CDR3 nucleotides read TGCGCCAGCAGCTTGGCCAGGGGGCGTAACACCGGGGAGCTGTTTTTT. It translates to CASSLARGRNTGELFF. The whole variable domain, remainder taken from reference TRBV5-1 and TRBJ2-2, is KAGVTQTPRYLIKTRGQQVTLSCSPISGHRSVSWYQQTPGQGLQFLFEYFSETQRNKGNFPGRFSGRQFSNSRSEMNVSTLELGDSALYLCASSLARGRNTGELFFGEGSRLTVL.

This chain joins TRBV7-6 and TRBJ1-1; D unresolved. This CDR3 has 15 residues. Trimming took off 5 bases at V and 0 bases at J, with 13 bases between the two ends. The germline V gene encodes CDR1 SGHVS and CDR2 FNYEAQ. CDR3 bases: TGTGCCAGCAGCCCGCGACGGGGTGTGAACACTGAAGCTTTCTTT. Its translation is CASSPRRGVNTEAFF.

The chain carries TRBV29-1 and TRBJ2-7; D is possibly TRBD2 (6 bases). The germline CDR1 and CDR2 sequences are SQVTM and ANQGSEA. The CDR3 has 15 residues. The V end lost 3 bases, the J end lost 3 bases, and 18 bases lay between the germline ends. The CDR3 DNA reads as TGCAGCGTTGAGCAATCGGGGGTTGGAAACTACGAGCAGTACTTC. Its protein is CSVEQSGVGNYEQYF.